This T cell receptor beta chain was sequenced for a study of shared clonotypes between healthy human individuals. Whole-study findings and limits: Some naive CD4 clonotypes, 5% to 5.5%, turned up in common across a handful of donors.

Subsets obtained from CD4+ cells comprised CD45RA+ naive and CD45RA-negative memory cells. Genomic DNA of every subset was divided equally among multiple immunoSEQ plates. This table comes from immunoSEQ multiplex PCR, and its TCRdb copy is limited to in-frame clones, with some not included. The table shows approximately 2,300,000 clones, with around 90% occurring only once. Details on this clone: Its antigen is not identified.

V lost 5 bases to trimming and J lost 9 bases, with 11 bases between them. CDR1 is ENHRY and CDR2 is SYGVKD in the germline V gene. The CDR3 consists of 12 residues. The TCR was taken from a man aged 18 to 30 in good health. Some clones in this sample may be carry-over from other donors' samples. V is TRBV10-3 and J is TRBJ2-1, with D possibly matching TRBD2 (6 bases). The sequencing input was naive CD4+ T cells from PBMCs. This sample's subset: CD45RA+ positively selected. CDR3 sequence reads: CAISPGVSEQFF. The CDR3 coding sequence is TGTGCCATCAGTCCGGGGGTCAGTGAGCAGTTCTTC.